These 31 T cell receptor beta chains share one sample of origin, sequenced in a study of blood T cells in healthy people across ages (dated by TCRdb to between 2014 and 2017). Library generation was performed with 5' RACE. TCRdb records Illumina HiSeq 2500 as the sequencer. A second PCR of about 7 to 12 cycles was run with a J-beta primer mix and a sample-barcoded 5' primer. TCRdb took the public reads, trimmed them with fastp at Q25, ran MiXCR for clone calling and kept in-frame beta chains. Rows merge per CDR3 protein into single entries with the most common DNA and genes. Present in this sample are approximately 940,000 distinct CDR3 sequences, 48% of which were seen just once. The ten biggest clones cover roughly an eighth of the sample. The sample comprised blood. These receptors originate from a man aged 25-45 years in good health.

The CDR3 DNA sequence: TGCGCCAGCAGCTTGGACAGGTCAAGCGGGGAGCTGTTTTTT. Its protein is CASSLDRSSGELFF. The rearrangement links TRBV5-1 to TRBJ2-2; the D gene is possibly TRBD1 (5 bases). CDR1 and CDR2 (germline): SGHRS, YFSETQ. The CDR3 consists of 14 residues. The V end was cut by 0 bases, the J end by 7 bases, with 10 bases between.

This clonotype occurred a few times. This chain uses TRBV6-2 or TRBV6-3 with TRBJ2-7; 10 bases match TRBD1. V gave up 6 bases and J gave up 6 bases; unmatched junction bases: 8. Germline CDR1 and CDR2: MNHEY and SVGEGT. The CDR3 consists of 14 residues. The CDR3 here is CASSRTGGMSEQYF. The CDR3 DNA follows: TGTGCCAGCAGCCGGACAGGGGGAATGAGCGAGCAGTACTTC.

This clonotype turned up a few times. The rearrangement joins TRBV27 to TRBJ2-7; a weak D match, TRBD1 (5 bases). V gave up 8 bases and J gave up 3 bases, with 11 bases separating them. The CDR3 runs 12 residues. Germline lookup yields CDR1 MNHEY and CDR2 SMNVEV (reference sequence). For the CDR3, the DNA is TGTGCCAGCGCGACAGATGTCTACGAGCAGTACTTC. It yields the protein CASATDVYEQYF.

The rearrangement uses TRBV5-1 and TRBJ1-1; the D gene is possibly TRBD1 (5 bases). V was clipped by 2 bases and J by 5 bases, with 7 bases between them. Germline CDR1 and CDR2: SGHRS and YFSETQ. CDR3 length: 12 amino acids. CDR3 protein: CASSLDSTEAFF. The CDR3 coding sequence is TGCGCCAGCAGCTTAGACAGTACTGAAGCTTTCTTT.

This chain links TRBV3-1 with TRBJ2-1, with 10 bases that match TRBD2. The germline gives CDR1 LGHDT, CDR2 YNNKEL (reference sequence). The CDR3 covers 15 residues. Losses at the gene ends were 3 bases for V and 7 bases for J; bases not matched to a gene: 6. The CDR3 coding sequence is TGTGCCAGCAGCCAGGGGCTAGCGGGGGTTAATGAGCAGTTCTTC. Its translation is CASSQGLAGVNEQFF.

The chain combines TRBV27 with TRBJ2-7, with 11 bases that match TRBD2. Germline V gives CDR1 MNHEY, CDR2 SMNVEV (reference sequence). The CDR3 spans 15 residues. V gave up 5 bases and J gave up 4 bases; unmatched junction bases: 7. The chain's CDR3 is CASSRRGLAAYEQYF. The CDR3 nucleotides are TGTGCCAGCAGTCGCCGGGGACTAGCGGCTTACGAGCAGTACTTC.

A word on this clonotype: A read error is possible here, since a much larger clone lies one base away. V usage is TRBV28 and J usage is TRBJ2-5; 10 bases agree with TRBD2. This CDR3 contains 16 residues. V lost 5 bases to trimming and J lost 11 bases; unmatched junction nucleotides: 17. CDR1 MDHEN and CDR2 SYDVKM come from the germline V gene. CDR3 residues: CASSLGGTSAYNEQYF. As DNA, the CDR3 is TGTGCCAGCAGTCTAGGGGGGACTAGCGCCTACAATGAGCAGTACTTC.

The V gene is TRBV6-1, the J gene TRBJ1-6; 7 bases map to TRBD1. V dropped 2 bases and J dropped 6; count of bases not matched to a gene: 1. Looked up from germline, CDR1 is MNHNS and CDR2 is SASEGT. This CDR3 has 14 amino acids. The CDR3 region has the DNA TGTGCCAGCAGTGAAACAGGGGTTAATTCACCCCTCCACTTT. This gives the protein CASSETGVNSPLHF.

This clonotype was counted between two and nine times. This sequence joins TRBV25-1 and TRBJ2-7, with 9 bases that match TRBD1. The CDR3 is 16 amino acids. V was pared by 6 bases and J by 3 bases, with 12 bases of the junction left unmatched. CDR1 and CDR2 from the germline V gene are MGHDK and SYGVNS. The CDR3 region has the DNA TGTGCCAGCAGGGGGTTTTCCGGGACAGGGTACTACGAGCAGTACTTC. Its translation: CASRGFSGTGYYEQYF.

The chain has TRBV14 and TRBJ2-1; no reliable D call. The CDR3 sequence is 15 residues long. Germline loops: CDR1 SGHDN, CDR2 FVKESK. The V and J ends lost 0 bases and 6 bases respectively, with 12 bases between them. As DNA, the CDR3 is TGTGCCAGCAGCCAAGATGCGTGGAGCCCCAATGAGCAGTTCTTC. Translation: CASSQDAWSPNEQFF.

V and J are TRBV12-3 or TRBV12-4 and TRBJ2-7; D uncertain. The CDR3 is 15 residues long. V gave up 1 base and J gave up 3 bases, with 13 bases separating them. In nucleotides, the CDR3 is TGTGCCAGCAGTTTAGAGTCGCTTCGAGGCTACGAGCAGTACTTC. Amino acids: CASSLESLRGYEQYF.

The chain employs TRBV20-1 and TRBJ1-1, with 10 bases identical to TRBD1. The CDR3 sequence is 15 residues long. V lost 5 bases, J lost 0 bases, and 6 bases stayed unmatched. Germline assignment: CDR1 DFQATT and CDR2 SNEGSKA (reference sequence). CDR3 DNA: TGCAGTGCTTGGACAGGGGGAGCGATGAACACTGAAGCTTTCTTT. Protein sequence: CSAWTGGAMNTEAFF.

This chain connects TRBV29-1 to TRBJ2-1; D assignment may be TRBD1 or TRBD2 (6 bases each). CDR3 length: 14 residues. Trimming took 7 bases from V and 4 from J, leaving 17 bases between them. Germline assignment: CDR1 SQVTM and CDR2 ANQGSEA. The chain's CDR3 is CSGKGGEKYNEQFF. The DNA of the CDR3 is TGCAGCGGGAAGGGGGGAGAAAAGTACAATGAGCAGTTCTTC.

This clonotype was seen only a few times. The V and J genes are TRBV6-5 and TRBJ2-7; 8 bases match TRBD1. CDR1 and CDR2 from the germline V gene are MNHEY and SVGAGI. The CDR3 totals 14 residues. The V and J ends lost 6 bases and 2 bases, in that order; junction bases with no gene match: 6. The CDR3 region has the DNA TGTGCCAGCAGCCTGGGACAGGCCACCTACGAGCAGTACTTC. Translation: CASSLGQATYEQYF.

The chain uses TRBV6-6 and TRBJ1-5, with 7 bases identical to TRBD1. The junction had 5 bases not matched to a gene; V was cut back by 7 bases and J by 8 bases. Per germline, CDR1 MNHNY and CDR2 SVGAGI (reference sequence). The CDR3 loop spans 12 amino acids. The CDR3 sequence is CASKGAGEPQHF. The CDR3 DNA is TGTGCCAGCAAGGGGGCGGGAGAGCCCCAGCATTTT.

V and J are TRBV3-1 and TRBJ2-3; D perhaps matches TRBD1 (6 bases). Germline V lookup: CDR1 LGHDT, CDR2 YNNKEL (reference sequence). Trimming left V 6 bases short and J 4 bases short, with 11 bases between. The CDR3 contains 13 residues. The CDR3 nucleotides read TGTGCCAGCAGGAGGGGGATCGCAGATACGCAGTATTTT. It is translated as CASRRGIADTQYF.

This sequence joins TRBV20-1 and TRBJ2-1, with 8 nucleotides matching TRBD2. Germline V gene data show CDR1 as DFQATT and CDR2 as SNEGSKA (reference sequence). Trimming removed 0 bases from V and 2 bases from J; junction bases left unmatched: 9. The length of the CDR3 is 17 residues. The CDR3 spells CSARDEERGPPYNEQFF. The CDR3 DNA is TGCAGTGCTAGAGATGAAGAGCGGGGGCCGCCCTACAATGAGCAGTTCTTC.

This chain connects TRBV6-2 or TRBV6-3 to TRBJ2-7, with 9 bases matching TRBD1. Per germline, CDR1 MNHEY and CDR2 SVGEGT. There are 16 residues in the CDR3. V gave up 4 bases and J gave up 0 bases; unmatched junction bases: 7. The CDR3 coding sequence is TGTGCCAGCAGTTCGCGGACAGGGGTTGACTCCTACGAGCAGTACTTC. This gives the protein CASSSRTGVDSYEQYF.

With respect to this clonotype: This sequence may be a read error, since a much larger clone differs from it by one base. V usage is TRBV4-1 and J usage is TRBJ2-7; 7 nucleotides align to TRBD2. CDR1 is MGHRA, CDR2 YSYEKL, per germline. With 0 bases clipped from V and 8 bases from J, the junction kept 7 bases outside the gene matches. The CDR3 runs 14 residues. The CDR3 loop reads CASSQEGRGVQQYF. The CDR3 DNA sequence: TGCGCCAGCAGCCAAGAGGGACGGGGGGTCCAGCAGTACTTC.

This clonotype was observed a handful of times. This chain's CDR3 is CASRPGTAYNSPLHF. In DNA form, the CDR3 reads TGTGCCAGCAGACCCGGGACAGCGTATAATTCACCCCTCCACTTT. V is TRBV12-3 or TRBV12-4 and J is TRBJ1-6, with 7 nucleotides matching TRBD1. V gave up 6 bases and J gave up 4 bases; unmatched junction bases: 6. This CDR3 has 15 amino acids.

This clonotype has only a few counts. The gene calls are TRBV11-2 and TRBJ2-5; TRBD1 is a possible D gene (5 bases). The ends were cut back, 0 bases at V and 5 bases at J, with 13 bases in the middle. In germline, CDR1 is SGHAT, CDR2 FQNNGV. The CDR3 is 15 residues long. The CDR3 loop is CASSLDRAGLETQYF. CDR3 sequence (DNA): TGTGCCAGCAGCTTAGATCGAGCAGGGCTGGAGACCCAGTACTTC.

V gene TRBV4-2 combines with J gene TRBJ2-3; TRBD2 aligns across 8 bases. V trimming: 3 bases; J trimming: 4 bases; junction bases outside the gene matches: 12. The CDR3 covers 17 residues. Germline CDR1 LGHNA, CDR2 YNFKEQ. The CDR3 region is CASSQRQGAGASDTQYF. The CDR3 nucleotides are TGTGCCAGCAGCCAGCGCCAGGGAGCGGGAGCATCAGATACGCAGTATTTT.

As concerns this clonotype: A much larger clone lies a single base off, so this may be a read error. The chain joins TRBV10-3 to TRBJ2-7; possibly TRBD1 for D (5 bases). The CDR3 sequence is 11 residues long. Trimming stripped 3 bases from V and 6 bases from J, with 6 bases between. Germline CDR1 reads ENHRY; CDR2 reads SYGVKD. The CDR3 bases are TGTGCCATCAGTGACAGGGTCGAGCAGTACTTC. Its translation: CAISDRVEQYF.

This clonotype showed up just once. The CDR3 DNA reads as TGTGCCAGCAGCTATGGGAGTATGGCAGGAGAGACCCAGTACTTC. Translating it yields CASSYGSMAGETQYF. V gene TRBV27 combines with J gene TRBJ2-5; possibly TRBD2 for D (5 bases). Germline CDR1 is MNHEY and CDR2 is SMNVEV (reference sequence). The CDR3 sequence is 15 residues long. Trimming took 6 bases from V and 4 from J, leaving 18 bases between them.

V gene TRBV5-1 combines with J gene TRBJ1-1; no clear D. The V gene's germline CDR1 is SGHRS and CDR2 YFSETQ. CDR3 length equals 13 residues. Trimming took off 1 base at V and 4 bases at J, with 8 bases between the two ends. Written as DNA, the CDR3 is TGCGCCAGCAGCTTGATGGCAGGCACTGAAGCTTTCTTT. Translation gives CASSLMAGTEAFF.

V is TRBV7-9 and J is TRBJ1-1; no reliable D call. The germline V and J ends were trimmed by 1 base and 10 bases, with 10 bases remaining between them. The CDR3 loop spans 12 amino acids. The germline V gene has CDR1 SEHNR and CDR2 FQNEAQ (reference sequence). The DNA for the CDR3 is TGTGCCAGCAGCTTAGAAGTGCCCCGAGCTTTCTTT. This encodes CASSLEVPRAFF.

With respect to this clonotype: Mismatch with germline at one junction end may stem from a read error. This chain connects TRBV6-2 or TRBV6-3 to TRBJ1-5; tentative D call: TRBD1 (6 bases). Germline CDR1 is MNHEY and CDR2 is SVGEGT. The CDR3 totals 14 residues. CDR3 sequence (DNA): TGTGCCAGCAGGCACAGGGCTGGCAATCGGCCCCAGCATTTT. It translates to CASRHRAGNRPQHF.

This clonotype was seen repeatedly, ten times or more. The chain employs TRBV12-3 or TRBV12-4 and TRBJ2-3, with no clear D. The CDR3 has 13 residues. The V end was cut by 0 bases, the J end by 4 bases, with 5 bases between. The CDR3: CASSLALSDTQYF. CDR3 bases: TGTGCCAGCAGTTTAGCGCTTTCAGATACGCAGTATTTT.

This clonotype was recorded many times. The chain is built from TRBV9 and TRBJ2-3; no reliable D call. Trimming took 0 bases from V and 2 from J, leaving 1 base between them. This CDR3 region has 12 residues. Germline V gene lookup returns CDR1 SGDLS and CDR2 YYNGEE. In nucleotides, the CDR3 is TGTGCCAGCAGCGTAGCCACAGATACGCAGTATTTT. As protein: CASSVATDTQYF.

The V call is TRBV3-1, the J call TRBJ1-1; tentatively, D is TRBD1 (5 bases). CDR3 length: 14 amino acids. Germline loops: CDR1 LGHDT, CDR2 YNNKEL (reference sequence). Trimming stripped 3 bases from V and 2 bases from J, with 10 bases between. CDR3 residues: CASSQRDVNTEAFF. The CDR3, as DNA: TGTGCCAGCAGCCAGAGGGACGTCAACACTGAAGCTTTCTTT. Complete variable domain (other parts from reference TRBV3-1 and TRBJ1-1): DTAVSQTPKYLVTQMGNDKSIKCEQNLGHDTMYWYKQDSKKFLKIMFSYNNKELIINETVPNRFSPKSPDKAHLNLHINSLELGDSAVYFCASSQRDVNTEAFFGQGTRLTVV.

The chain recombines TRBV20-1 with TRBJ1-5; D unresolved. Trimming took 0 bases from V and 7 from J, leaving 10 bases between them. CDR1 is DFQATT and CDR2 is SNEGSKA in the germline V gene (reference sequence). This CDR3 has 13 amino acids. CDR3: CSARDGVWQPQHF. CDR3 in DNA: TGCAGTGCTAGAGATGGGGTTTGGCAGCCCCAGCATTTT.